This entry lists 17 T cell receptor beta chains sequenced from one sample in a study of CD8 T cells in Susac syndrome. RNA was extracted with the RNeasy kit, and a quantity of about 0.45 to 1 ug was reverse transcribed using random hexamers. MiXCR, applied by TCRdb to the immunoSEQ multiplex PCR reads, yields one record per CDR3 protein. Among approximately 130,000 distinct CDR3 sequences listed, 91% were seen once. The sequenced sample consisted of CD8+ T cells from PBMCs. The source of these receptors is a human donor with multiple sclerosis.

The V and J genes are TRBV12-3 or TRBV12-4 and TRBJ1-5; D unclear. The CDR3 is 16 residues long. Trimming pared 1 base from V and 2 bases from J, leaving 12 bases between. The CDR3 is CASSLERGKGNQPQHF. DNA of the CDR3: TGTGCCAGCAGTTTAGAACGGGGTAAGGGCAATCAGCCCCAGCATTTT.

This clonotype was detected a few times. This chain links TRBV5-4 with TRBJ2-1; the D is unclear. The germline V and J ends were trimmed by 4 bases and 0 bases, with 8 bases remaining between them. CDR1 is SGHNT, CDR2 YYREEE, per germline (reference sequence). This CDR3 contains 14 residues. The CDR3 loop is CASSHWDSYNEQFF. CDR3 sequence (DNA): TGTGCCAGCAGCCATTGGGACTCCTACAATGAGCAGTTCTTC. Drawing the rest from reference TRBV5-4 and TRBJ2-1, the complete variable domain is ETGVTQSPTHLIKTRGQQVTLRCSSQSGHNTVSWYQQALGQGPQFIFQYYREEENGRGNFPPRFSGLQFPNYSSELNVNALELDDSALYLCASSHWDSYNEQFFGPGTRLTVL.

The CDR3 DNA follows: TGCGCCAGCAGCCTTAACTCAGCCTACGAGCAGTACTTC. The encoded protein is CASSLNSAYEQYF. The rearrangement uses TRBV4-1 and TRBJ2-7; D unresolved. The CDR3 has 13 amino acids. Germline V CDR1 and CDR2: MGHRA, YSYEKL. The V gene lost 4 bases and the J gene lost 2 bases, with 9 bases spanning the gap.

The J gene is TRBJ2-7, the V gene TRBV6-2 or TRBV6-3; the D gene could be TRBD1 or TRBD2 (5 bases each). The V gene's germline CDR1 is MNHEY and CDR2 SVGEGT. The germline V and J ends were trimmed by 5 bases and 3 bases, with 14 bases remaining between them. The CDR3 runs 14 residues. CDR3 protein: CASSRDDQIYEQYF. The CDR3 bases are TGTGCCAGCAGTAGGGACGACCAAATCTACGAGCAGTACTTC.

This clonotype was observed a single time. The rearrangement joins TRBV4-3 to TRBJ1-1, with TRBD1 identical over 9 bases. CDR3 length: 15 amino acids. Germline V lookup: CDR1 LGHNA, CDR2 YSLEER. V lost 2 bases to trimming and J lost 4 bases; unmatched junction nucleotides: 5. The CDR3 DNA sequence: TGCGCCAGCAGCCAAACCGGGACAGGGACCACTGAAGCTTTCTTT. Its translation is CASSQTGTGTTEAFF.

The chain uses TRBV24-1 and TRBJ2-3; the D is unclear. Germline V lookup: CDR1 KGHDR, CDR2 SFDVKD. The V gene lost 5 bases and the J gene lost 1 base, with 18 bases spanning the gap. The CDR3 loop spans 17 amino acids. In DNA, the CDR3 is TGTGCCACCAGTGGCGGTCTAGAGGCAGAACGCACAGATACGCAGTATTTT. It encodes CATSGGLEAERTDTQYF.

CDR3 coding DNA: TGCAGCGTTGAAGATCAGACAGGATTGGGACTATATTTT. Its protein product is CSVEDQTGLGLYF. The chain is built from TRBV29-1 and TRBJ1-3; weak D call: TRBD1 (6 bases). Trimming stripped 0 bases from V and 14 bases from J, with 17 bases between. CDR1 and CDR2 (germline): SQVTM, ANQGSEA. The CDR3 has 13 residues.

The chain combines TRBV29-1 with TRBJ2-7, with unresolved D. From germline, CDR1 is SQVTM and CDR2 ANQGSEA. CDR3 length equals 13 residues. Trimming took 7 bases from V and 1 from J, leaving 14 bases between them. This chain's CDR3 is CSGSHENSYEQYF. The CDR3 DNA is TGCAGCGGCTCACATGAGAATTCCTACGAGCAGTACTTC.

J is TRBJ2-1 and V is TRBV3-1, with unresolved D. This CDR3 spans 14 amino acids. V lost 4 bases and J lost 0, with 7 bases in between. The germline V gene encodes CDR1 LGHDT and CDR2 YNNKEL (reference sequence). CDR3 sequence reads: CASSLMGSYNEQFF. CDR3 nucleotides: TGTGCCAGCAGCCTCATGGGCTCCTACAATGAGCAGTTCTTC.

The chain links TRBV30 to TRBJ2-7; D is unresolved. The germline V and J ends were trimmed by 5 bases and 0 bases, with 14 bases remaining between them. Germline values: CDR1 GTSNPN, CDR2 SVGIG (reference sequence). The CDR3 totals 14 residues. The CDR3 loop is CAWVPTVSSYEQYF. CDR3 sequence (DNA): TGTGCCTGGGTCCCTACAGTGAGCTCCTACGAGCAGTACTTC.

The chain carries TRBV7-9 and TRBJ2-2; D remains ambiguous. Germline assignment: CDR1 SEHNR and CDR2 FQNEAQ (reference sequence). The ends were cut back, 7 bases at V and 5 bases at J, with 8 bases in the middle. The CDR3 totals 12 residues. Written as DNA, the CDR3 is TGTGCCAGCAAAGGGTTGACCGGGGAGCTGTTTTTT. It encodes CASKGLTGELFF.

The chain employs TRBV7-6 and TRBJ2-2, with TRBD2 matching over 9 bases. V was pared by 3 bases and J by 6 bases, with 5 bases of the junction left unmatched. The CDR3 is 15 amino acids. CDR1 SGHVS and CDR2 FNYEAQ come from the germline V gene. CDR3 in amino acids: CASSLAGGLAGELFF. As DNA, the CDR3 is TGTGCCAGCAGCTTGGCGGGAGGGTTGGCCGGGGAGCTGTTTTTT.

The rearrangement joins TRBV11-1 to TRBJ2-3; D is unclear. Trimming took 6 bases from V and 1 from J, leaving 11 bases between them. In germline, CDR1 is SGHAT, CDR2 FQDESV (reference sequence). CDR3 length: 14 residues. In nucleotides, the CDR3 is TGTGCCAGCAGTTTTTGGAGCGGCACAGATACGCAGTATTTT. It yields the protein CASSFWSGTDTQYF.

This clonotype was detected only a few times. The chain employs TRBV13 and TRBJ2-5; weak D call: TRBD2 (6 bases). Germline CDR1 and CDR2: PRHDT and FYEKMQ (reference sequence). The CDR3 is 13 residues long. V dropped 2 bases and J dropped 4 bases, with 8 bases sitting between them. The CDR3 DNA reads TGTGCCAGCAGCTTACGAGCGGGAGAGACCCAGTACTTC. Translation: CASSLRAGETQYF.

CDR3 region: CASTVAGVYNEQFF. CDR3 in DNA: TGTGCCAGCACGGTAGCGGGAGTCTACAATGAGCAGTTCTTC. The V call is TRBV28, the J call TRBJ2-1; 9 nucleotides agree with TRBD2. CDR1 MDHEN and CDR2 SYDVKM come from the germline V gene. After removal of 7 bases from V and 3 bases from J, the junction contained 4 bases not matched to a gene. The CDR3 is made up of 14 amino acids. Using reference TRBV28 and TRBJ2-1 for the parts outside the CDR3, the full variable domain is DVKVTQSSRYLVKRTGEKVFLECVQDMDHENMFWYRQDPGLGLRLIYFSYDVKMKEKGDIPEGYSVSREKKERFSLILESASTNQTSMYLCASTVAGVYNEQFFGPGTRLTVL.

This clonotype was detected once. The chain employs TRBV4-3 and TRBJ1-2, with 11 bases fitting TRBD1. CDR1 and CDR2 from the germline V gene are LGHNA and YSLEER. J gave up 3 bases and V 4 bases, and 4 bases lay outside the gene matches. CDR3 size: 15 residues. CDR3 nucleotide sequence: TGCGCCAGCAGCCCAGGACAGGGGGCCTACTATGGCTACACCTTC. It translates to CASSPGQGAYYGYTF.

The CDR3 DNA reads TGTGCCAGCGGCCTGGCGGGATACTCCTACAATGAGCAGTTCTTC. Its protein product is CASGLAGYSYNEQFF. The chain links TRBV27 to TRBJ2-1; tentative D call: TRBD2 (6 bases). This CDR3 region has 15 residues. CDR1 and CDR2 from the germline V gene are MNHEY and SMNVEV (reference sequence). With 8 bases removed from V and 0 bases from J, the gap between germline ends came to 14 bases.